The rows below give T cell receptor beta chains drawn from one sample of a study of blood T cell repertoires in COVID-19. This table comes from immunoSEQ multiplex PCR, and its TCRdb copy is limited to in-frame clones, with some not included. Here the sample spans roughly 100,000 clones, 89% being singletons. The specimen sequenced was peripheral blood. These receptors were obtained from a woman aged 80 or over with active COVID-19. The CDR3 runs from the conserved cysteine through the conserved F or W. A D gene is named only where the DNA matches it firmly. Where a row states a size, it is once, few, many or the class of an expanded clone; other rows omit it.

>NA|TRBV6-2/TRBV6-3|NA|TRBJ2-7
CASSLIEVGEQYF
TGTGCCAGCAGTCTCATTGAAGTCGGCGAGCAGTACTTC
>NA|TRBV19|once|TRBJ1-5
CASSTTLPTGDLYSNQPQHF
TGTGCCAGTAGTACTACCCTGCCGACAGGAGATTTATATAGCAATCAGCCCCAGCATTTT
>NA|TRBV10-3|few|TRBJ2-2
CAITGTPNTGELFF
TGTGCCATAACCGGGACTCCGAACACCGGGGAGCTGTTTTTT
>TRBD2|TRBV3-1/TRBV3-2|NA|TRBJ2-5
CASSLRSSGGQETQYF
TGTGCCAGCAGCTTAAGGTCTAGCGGGGGCCAAGAGACCCAGTACTTC
>NA|TRBV28|NA|TRBJ2-1
CASTRYNEQFF
TGTGCCAGCACCCGGTACAATGAGCAGTTCTTC
>TRBD2|TRBV10-3|NA|TRBJ2-2
CAISESRSGAAGELFF
TGTGCCATCAGTGAGTCGCGAAGCGGGGCCGCCGGGGAGCTGTTTTTT
>NA|TRBV2|NA|TRBJ2-1
CASSLPGEQFF
TGTGCCAGCAGCCTCCCAGGGGAGCAGTTCTTC
>NA|TRBV7-2|NA|TRBJ2-1
CASSAQLGGSNEQFF
TGTGCCAGCAGCGCCCAGCTGGGGGGATCCAATGAGCAGTTCTTC
>TRBD2|TRBV28|NA|TRBJ2-7
CASRGLAGGGGYEQYF
TGTGCCAGCAGGGGACTAGCGGGAGGAGGGGGATACGAGCAGTACTTC
>TRBD1|TRBV24-1|NA|TRBJ2-4
CATSSGGQGSIQYF
TGTGCCACCTCTTCAGGGGGACAGGGCAGCATTCAGTACTTC
>TRBD1|TRBV9|NA|TRBJ2-2
CASSVRDRGLEWTGELFF
TGTGCCAGCAGCGTCCGGGACAGGGGGCTCGAGTGGACCGGGGAGCTGTTTTTT
>NA|TRBV24-1|once|TRBJ2-7
CATIGEGSIYEQYF
TGTGCCACCATCGGAGAGGGATCAATCTACGAGCAGTACTTC
>NA|TRBV4-3|NA|TRBJ2-3
CASSQDYAGPSTDTQYF
TGCGCCAGCAGCCAAGATTACGCGGGACCTAGCACAGATACGCAGTATTTT
>NA|TRBV7-9|NA|TRBJ2-3
CASWGGHSTDTQYF
TGTGCCAGCTGGGGGGGCCACAGCACAGATACGCAGTATTTT
>NA|TRBV9|NA|TRBJ2-1
CASSVTGQSSYNEQFF
TGTGCCAGCAGCGTAACAGGCCAGAGCTCCTACAATGAGCAGTTCTTC
>TRBD1|TRBV2|NA|TRBJ1-4
CASSTTTGGLRTEKLFF
TGTGCCAGCAGCACCACGACAGGGGGTCTAAGAACTGAAAAACTGTTTTTT
>TRBD2|TRBV3-1/TRBV3-2|NA|TRBJ2-5
CASSQNSPGLAEFQETQYF
TGTGCCAGCAGCCAAAACAGTCCGGGACTAGCGGAATTCCAAGAGACCCAGTACTTC
>TRBD1|TRBV9|NA|TRBJ1-1
CASSTESRGQAFF
TGTGCCAGCAGCACCGAGAGCAGGGGGCAAGCTTTCTTT
>NA|TRBV27|few|TRBJ1-2
CASSYRVGYGYTF
TGTGCCAGCAGTTACAGGGTTGGCTATGGCTACACCTTC
>TRBD1|TRBV27|NA|TRBJ1-5
CASSQWDSGQPQHF
TGTGCCAGCAGCCAGTGGGACAGTGGACAGCCCCAGCATTTT
>TRBD1|TRBV9|NA|TRBJ2-5
CASSIGQGLETQYF
TGTGCCAGCAGCATAGGACAGGGGCTTGAGACCCAGTACTTC
>TRBD1|TRBV11-3|NA|TRBJ2-2
CASSSRDRGPTGELFF
TGTGCCAGCAGCTCGCGGGACAGGGGACCCACCGGGGAGCTGTTTTTT
>NA|TRBV4-3|NA|TRBJ1-5
CASSLGPGQRTYSNQPQHF
TGCGCCAGCAGCCTCGGTCCAGGACAGCGCACTTATAGCAATCAGCCCCAGCATTTT
>TRBD2|TRBV6-5|NA|TRBJ2-1
CASRTSPSLNEQFF
TGTGCCAGTCGGACTAGTCCTTCCTTGAATGAGCAGTTCTTC
>TRBD2|TRBV5-1|NA|TRBJ2-3
CASSLGTGGHPRTDTQYF
TGCGCCAGCAGCTTGGGAACGGGAGGCCACCCCCGCACAGATACGCAGTATTTT
>NA|TRBV21-1|many|TRBJ2-6
CASSKDAPWPLGSGANVLTF
TGTGCCAGCAGCAAAGACGCCCCGTGGCCGCTAGGCTCTGGGGCCAACGTCCTGACTTTC
>TRBD1|TRBV28|NA|TRBJ2-4
CASSFPRDSSKNIQYF
TGTGCCAGCAGTTTTCCTCGGGACAGCTCCAAAAACATTCAGTACTTC
>TRBD1|TRBV2|NA|TRBJ2-7
CASNSGQPKLNRNF
TGTGCCAGCAACTCGGGACAGCCGAAACTCAATCGGAACTTC
>NA|TRBV7-9|NA|TRBJ2-3
CASSLQGFTDTQYF
TGTGCCAGCAGCTTACAGGGATTCACAGATACGCAGTATTTT
>NA|TRBV24-1|few|TRBJ1-5
CATSDSGGMGQPQHF
TGTGCCACCAGTGACTCCGGGGGGATGGGCCAGCCCCAGCATTTT
>NA|TRBV4-3|NA|TRBJ2-1
CASSRLGGYNEQFF
TGCGCCAGCAGCCGACTAGGAGGCTACAATGAGCAGTTCTTC
>NA|TRBV27|NA|TRBJ1-1
CASSLFGGHTEAFF
TGTGCCAGCAGTTTATTCGGGGGGCACACTGAAGCTTTCTTT
>NA|TRBV20-1|NA|TRBJ1-2
CSASLQANYGYTF
TGCAGTGCTAGTTTGCAGGCTAACTATGGCTACACCTTC
>TRBD2|TRBV4-3|NA|TRBJ2-7
CASSQVWLAGRVGEQYF
TGCGCCAGCAGCCAAGTTTGGCTAGCGGGACGGGTTGGCGAGCAGTACTTC
>NA|TRBV20-1|NA|TRBJ1-1
CSASYSSTEAFF
TGCAGTGCTAGTTACAGCTCCACTGAAGCTTTCTTT
>NA|TRBV10-3|NA|TRBJ1-3
CAIRPLADTGNTIYF
TGTGCCATCAGACCCCTCGCCGACACTGGAAACACCATATATTTT
>NA|TRBV19|NA|TRBJ2-7
CASSPRLLSIIEFGYEQYF
TGTGCCAGTAGTCCCCGTTTATTGTCCATTATAGAGTTCGGCTACGAGCAGTACTTC
>TRBD1|TRBV5-1|few|TRBJ2-7
CASSSDPGQSYEQYF
TGCGCCAGCAGCTCGGACCCGGGACAGTCCTACGAGCAGTACTTC
>NA|TRBV15|NA|TRBJ2-7
CATSRDPGYEQYF
TGTGCCACCAGCAGAGATCCGGGGTACGAGCAGTACTTC
>NA|TRBV6-2/TRBV6-3|NA|TRBJ2-7
CASSYGGRSYEQYF
TGTGCCAGCAGTTACGGCGGAAGAAGCTACGAGCAGTACTTC
>TRBD2|TRBV7-6|NA|TRBJ2-7
CASSLGTSGTYEQYF
TGTGCCAGCAGCTTAGGGACTAGCGGGACGTACGAGCAGTACTTC
>NA|TRBV30|NA|TRBJ2-7
CAWNLLTGSYEQYF
TGTGCCTGGAACTTACTAACAGGGTCCTACGAGCAGTACTTC
>TRBD1|TRBV14|few|TRBJ1-1
CASSQGQGDPTRDTEAFF
TGTGCCAGCAGCCAAGGTCAGGGGGACCCGACTAGGGACACTGAAGCTTTCTTT
>NA|TRBV11-2|NA|TRBJ2-5
CASSLVGETQYF
TGTGCCAGCAGCTTAGTGGGCGAGACCCAGTACTTC
>TRBD1|TRBV18|NA|TRBJ2-3
CASSLNRGQTDTQYF
TGTGCCAGCTCGCTGAACAGGGGGCAGACAGATACGCAGTATTTT
>NA|TRBV15|NA|TRBJ2-3
CATSRDRVSTDTQYF
TGTGCCACCAGCAGAGACCGGGTTAGCACAGATACGCAGTATTTT
>TRBD1|TRBV7-2|NA|TRBJ2-7
CASSDSDRGQSSYEQYF
TGTGCCAGCAGCGATTCGGACAGGGGACAGAGCTCCTACGAGCAGTACTTC
>NA|TRBV30|few|TRBJ2-7
CAWSGDYEQYF
TGTGCCTGGAGTGGCGATTACGAGCAGTACTTC
>TRBD1|TRBV5-6|NA|TRBJ2-5
CASSRRTGGWETQYF
TGTGCCAGCAGCCGCCGGACAGGGGGTTGGGAGACCCAGTACTTC